These 15 T cell receptor beta chains share one sample of origin, sequenced in a study of blood T cell repertoires in COVID-19. The table came from immunoSEQ multiplex PCR; TCRdb's copy has only in-frame clones and leaves some out. This table holds over 250,000 clones, 90% found once. Sequenced material: PBMCs or T cells enriched from blood (not recorded which). All receptors come from a woman aged 25 to 39 who had recovered from COVID-19.

This chain joins TRBV3-1 (or the pseudogene TRBV3-2) and TRBJ1-1; no reliable D call. CDR3 length: 15 residues. Germline V lookup: CDR1 LGHDT, CDR2 YNNKEL (reference sequence). The V end was cut by 0 bases, the J end by 4 bases, with 12 bases between. The CDR3 spells CASSQERKWSTEAFF. As DNA, the CDR3 is TGTGCCAGCAGCCAAGAGCGGAAATGGAGCACTGAAGCTTTCTTT.

This clone appeared a single time. The rearrangement links TRBV28 to TRBJ1-6, with 10 bases that match TRBD1. The CDR3 is 19 amino acids. CDR1 and CDR2 (germline): MDHEN, SYDVKM. The V and J ends lost 4 bases and 11 bases, in that order; junction bases with no gene match: 20. The CDR3 sequence: CASSSYKPGQGLRSPPLHF. The CDR3 DNA reads as TGTGCCAGCAGTTCATATAAACCGGGACAGGGGTTAAGGAGTCCACCCCTCCACTTT.

This chain joins TRBV6-2 or TRBV6-3 and TRBJ1-4; TRBD1 matches at 7 bases. CDR1 is MNHEY, CDR2 SVGEGT, per germline. V was clipped by 5 bases and J by 6 bases; unmatched bases: 12. The CDR3 is 16 residues long. DNA for the CDR3: TGTGCCAGCAGTACTCCAAAAGGGGGCAAGGATGAAAAACTGTTTTTT. This sequence encodes CASSTPKGGKDEKLFF.

This sequence joins TRBV6-5 and TRBJ2-7; maybe TRBD1 (6 bases). Trimming left V 5 bases short and J 2 bases short, with 10 bases between. The length of the CDR3 is 13 residues. Germline-derived CDR1 and CDR2 are MNHEY and SVGAGI. The CDR3 DNA reads TGTGCCAGCAGTAGGACAGATACCTACGAGCAGTACTTC. This codes for CASSRTDTYEQYF.

This chain links TRBV28 with TRBJ2-2; 7 bases fit TRBD2. CDR1 MDHEN and CDR2 SYDVKM come from the germline V gene. The CDR3 is 16 residues long. V trimming: 5 bases; J trimming: 5 bases; junction bases outside the gene matches: 11. In nucleotides, the CDR3 is TGTGCCAGCAGTCCGGCGGGAGCCCCTAGGACCGGGGAGCTGTTTTTT. Translation gives CASSPAGAPRTGELFF.

This chain connects TRBV5-4 to TRBJ2-7; 7 bases align to TRBD2. Losses at the gene ends were 4 bases for V and 2 bases for J; bases not matched to a gene: 9. CDR3 length: 15 amino acids. Per the germline V gene, CDR1 is SGHNT and CDR2 is YYREEE (reference sequence). This CDR3 reads CASSNFGGRAYEQYF. CDR3 in DNA: TGTGCCAGCAGCAACTTTGGTGGGAGGGCCTACGAGCAGTACTTC.

J is TRBJ1-5 and V is TRBV7-8; no clear D gene. Germline V gene data show CDR1 as SGHVS and CDR2 as FQNEAQ. Trimming cost V 2 bases and J 4 bases, with 12 bases left between them. This CDR3 region has 15 residues. CDR3 residues: CASSLPGRTNQPQHF. As DNA, the CDR3 is TGTGCCAGCAGCTTACCGGGGAGGACTAATCAGCCCCAGCATTTT.

The V call is TRBV2, the J call TRBJ2-7; TRBD1 matches at 10 bases. V shed 7 bases and J 5 bases; nucleotides not matched to a gene: 8. The CDR3 is 14 residues long. Germline-derived CDR1 and CDR2 are SNHLY and FYNNEI. CDR3 amino acids: CASIRGTGAHEQYF. The CDR3 nucleotides are TGTGCCAGCATTAGGGGGACAGGGGCCCACGAGCAGTACTTC.

This chain links TRBV7-9 with TRBJ2-3; 13 bases match TRBD2. V shed 5 bases and J 1 base; nucleotides not matched to a gene: 6. This CDR3 region has 17 residues. Germline V lookup: CDR1 SEHNR, CDR2 FQNEAQ (reference sequence). The CDR3 spells CASSEFGLAGGTDTQYF. CDR3 DNA sequence: TGTGCCAGCAGCGAATTTGGACTAGCGGGGGGCACAGATACGCAGTATTTT.

This sequence joins TRBV6-2 or TRBV6-3 and TRBJ2-5; D might be TRBD1 (5 bases). Germline CDR1 is MNHEY and CDR2 is SVGEGT. Trimming cost V 1 base and J 11 bases, with 17 bases left between them. CDR3 length: 14 amino acids. The CDR3 loop reads CASSYFDSVIQQYF. The CDR3 DNA reads as TGTGCCAGCAGTTACTTCGACAGCGTGATTCAACAGTACTTC.

This clone was counted once. The genes are TRBV2 and TRBJ1-1, with 7 bases that match TRBD1. The germline CDR1 and CDR2 sequences are SNHLY and FYNNEI. CDR3 length: 13 residues. The V and J ends lost 6 bases and 2 bases, in that order; junction bases with no gene match: 3. Written as DNA, the CDR3 is TGTGCCAGCAGGGGGACAGCCAACACTGAAGCTTTCTTT. Translated, it gives CASRGTANTEAFF.

CDR3 sequence: CASSDSGRVYEQYF. DNA of the CDR3: TGTGCCAGCAGCGATAGCGGGAGAGTTTACGAGCAGTACTTC. The rearrangement uses TRBV9 and TRBJ2-7; 9 bases map to TRBD2. Trimming removed 3 bases from V and 4 bases from J; junction bases left unmatched: 5. The CDR3 is 14 residues long. The V gene's germline CDR1 is SGDLS and CDR2 YYNGEE. Filled out from reference TRBV9 and TRBJ2-7, the complete variable domain reads DSGVTQTPKHLITATGQRVTLRCSPRSGDLSVYWYQQSLDQGLQFLIQYYNGEERAKGNILERFSAQQFPDLHSELNLSSLELGDSALYFCASSDSGRVYEQYFGPGTRLTVT.

The chain employs TRBV28 and TRBJ2-1; 9 bases fit TRBD2. The germline CDR1 and CDR2 sequences are MDHEN and SYDVKM. The CDR3 consists of 16 residues. The ends lost 6 bases at V and 5 bases at J; junction bases unmatched: 11. The CDR3 protein is CASSPFSGRTHNEQFF. The CDR3 bases are TGTGCCAGCAGCCCTTTTAGCGGGAGAACCCACAATGAGCAGTTCTTC.

The V gene is TRBV30, the J gene TRBJ2-4; tentatively, D is TRBD1 (7 bases). The CDR3 has 13 amino acids. Per the germline V gene, CDR1 is GTSNPN and CDR2 is SVGIG (reference sequence). Trimming shortened V by 4 bases and J by 3 bases, and 10 bases separated the two germline ends. The CDR3 here is CAWTGGGKNIQYF. The CDR3 DNA is TGTGCCTGGACAGGGGGAGGCAAAAACATTCAGTACTTC.

This sequence joins TRBV3-1 (or the pseudogene TRBV3-2) and TRBJ1-1; TRBD1 might be the D (5 bases). The germline CDR1 and CDR2 sequences are LGHDT and YNNKEL (reference sequence). This CDR3 is 12 amino acids long. Trimming shortened V by 1 base and J by 10 bases, and 10 bases separated the two germline ends. The CDR3, as DNA: TGTGCCAGCAGCCAAGGCCGGGGGGTAGCTTTCTTT. Protein product: CASSQGRGVAFF.